This TCR beta chain was retrieved from a study of cytomegalovirus exposure and HLA in healthy donors. Study at large: A subsequent analysis stated that the 120 or so validation repertoires were run on the same platform as the roughly 710 first-cohort repertoires.

In germline, CDR1 is SNHLY, CDR2 FYNNEI. The CDR3 contains 15 residues. The V gene end was trimmed by 6 bases and the J gene end by 3 bases; junction bases not matched to a gene: 5. Study-level results: Altogether, about 160 TCR beta chains were recorded as cytomegalovirus-associated. Most TCR sequences were rare, but some public TCRs occurred in many donors.

In the case of this clone: The target antigen is unknown.

Profiling relied on immunoSEQ multiplex PCR, and the TCRdb table lists in-frame clones only, not all of them. The sample shows about 150,000 clones, about 80% of them seen only once. This receptor was identified in a man aged 25 to 40 in good health and CMV-seropositive. The source material was PBMCs. The rearrangement uses TRBV2 and TRBJ2-2; 9 bases align to TRBD2. Written as DNA, the CDR3 is TGTGCCAGCAGGTTTTTAGCGGGGGACACCGGGGAGCTGTTTTTT. It encodes CASRFLAGDTGELFF.